These T cell receptor beta chains were read from a single sample in a study of liver allograft versus peripheral blood T cells. From the reads, TCRdb called clonotypes with MiXCR, one entry per CDR3 protein. The sample holds over a thousand distinct CDR3 sequences, roughly a fifth seen once. These receptors all stem from a human patient who had a liver transplant. Some T cells may have come from the graft donor. The CDR3 runs from the conserved cysteine through the conserved F or W. The D gene is left open where the match is weak. The size entry gives once, few, many or a size class.

CDR3nt: TGTGCCACCAGTGACCCACCCAGGGGTGGCTACACCTTC
CDR3aa: CATSDPPRGGYTF
abundance: many
v_gene: TRBV24-1
d_gene: NA
j_gene: TRBJ1-2

CDR3nt: TGTGCCAGCACAGCCATGGAAGCTTTCTTT
CDR3aa: CASTAMEAFF
abundance: many
v_gene: TRBV2
d_gene: NA
j_gene: TRBJ1-1

CDR3nt: TGTGCCAGCTCACACTCTGGGGACAGAGGCTACGAGCAGTACTTC
CDR3aa: CASSHSGDRGYEQYF
abundance: medium-sized
v_gene: TRBV18
d_gene: TRBD1
j_gene: TRBJ2-7

CDR3nt: TGTGCCAGCAGCATTATTTACAATGAGCAGTTCTTC
CDR3aa: CASSIIYNEQFF
abundance: many
v_gene: TRBV12-3/TRBV12-4
d_gene: NA
j_gene: TRBJ2-1

CDR3nt: TGTGCCATCAGTCGTACGATAAGGAAGACCCAGTACTTC
CDR3aa: CAISRTIRKTQYF
abundance: medium-sized
v_gene: TRBV10-3
d_gene: NA
j_gene: TRBJ2-5

CDR3nt: TGTGCCAGCAGTGCCGGGACAGGGAACACAGATACGCAGTATTTT
CDR3aa: CASSAGTGNTDTQYF
abundance: medium-sized
v_gene: TRBV6-1
d_gene: TRBD1
j_gene: TRBJ2-3

CDR3nt: TGTGCCAGCAGCACGGGAAACCTCTATGGCTACACCTTC
CDR3aa: CASSTGNLYGYTF
abundance: medium-sized
v_gene: TRBV5-6
d_gene: NA
j_gene: TRBJ1-2

CDR3nt: TGTGCCAGCAGCTTGTTCGGGGGTTGGGGACGCACTGAAGCTTTCTTT
CDR3aa: CASSLFGGWGRTEAFF
abundance: large
v_gene: TRBV5-6
d_gene: NA
j_gene: TRBJ1-1

CDR3nt: TGCAGTGCTAGAGGTGCCGCTAGCTACGAGCAGTACTTC
CDR3aa: CSARGAASYEQYF
abundance: many
v_gene: TRBV20-1
d_gene: NA
j_gene: TRBJ2-7

CDR3nt: TGTGCCTGGGAACAGGGGCGGGCCGGGGAGCTGTTTTTT
CDR3aa: CAWEQGRAGELFF
abundance: many
v_gene: TRBV30
d_gene: TRBD1
j_gene: TRBJ2-2

CDR3nt: TGTGCCAGCAGCACCCCCGGGACTTACGAGCAGTACTTC
CDR3aa: CASSTPGTYEQYF
abundance: medium-sized
v_gene: TRBV5-4
d_gene: NA
j_gene: TRBJ2-7

CDR3nt: TGTGCCAGCAGCTTAGGGGTCAATGAGCAGTTCTTC
CDR3aa: CASSLGVNEQFF
abundance: medium-sized
v_gene: TRBV7-9
d_gene: NA
j_gene: TRBJ2-1

CDR3nt: TGTGCCAGCAGCTTAATTGAGACCCAGTACTTC
CDR3aa: CASSLIETQYF
abundance: medium-sized
v_gene: TRBV7-9
d_gene: NA
j_gene: TRBJ2-5

CDR3nt: TGTGCCAGCTCACCCTCTCTAGGGAACCAAGAGACCCAGTACTTC
CDR3aa: CASSPSLGNQETQYF
abundance: medium-sized
v_gene: TRBV18
d_gene: NA
j_gene: TRBJ2-5